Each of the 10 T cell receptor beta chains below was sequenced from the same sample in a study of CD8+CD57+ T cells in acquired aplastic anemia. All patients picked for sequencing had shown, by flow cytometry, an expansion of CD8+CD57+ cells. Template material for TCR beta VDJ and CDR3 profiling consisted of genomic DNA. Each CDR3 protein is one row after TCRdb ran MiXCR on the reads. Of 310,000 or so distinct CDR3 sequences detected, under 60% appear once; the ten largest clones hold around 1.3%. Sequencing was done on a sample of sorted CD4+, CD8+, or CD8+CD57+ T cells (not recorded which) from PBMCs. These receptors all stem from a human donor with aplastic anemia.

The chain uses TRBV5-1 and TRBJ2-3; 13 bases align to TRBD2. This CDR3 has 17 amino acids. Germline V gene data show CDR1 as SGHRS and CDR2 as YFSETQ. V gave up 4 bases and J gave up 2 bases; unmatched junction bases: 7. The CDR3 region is CASSAPGLAGTTDTQYF. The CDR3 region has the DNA TGCGCCAGCAGCGCTCCGGGACTAGCGGGAACCACAGATACGCAGTATTTT. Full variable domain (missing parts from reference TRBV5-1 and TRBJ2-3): KAGVTQTPRYLIKTRGQQVTLSCSPISGHRSVSWYQQTPGQGLQFLFEYFSETQRNKGNFPGRFSGRQFSNSRSEMNVSTLELGDSALYLCASSAPGLAGTTDTQYFGPGTRLTVL.

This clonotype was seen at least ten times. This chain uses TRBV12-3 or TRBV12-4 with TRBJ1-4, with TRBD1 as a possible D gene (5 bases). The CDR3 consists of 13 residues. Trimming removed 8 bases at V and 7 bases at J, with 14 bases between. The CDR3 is CASPQGGGEKLFF. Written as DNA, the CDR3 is TGTGCCAGCCCTCAGGGAGGAGGTGAAAAACTGTTTTTT.

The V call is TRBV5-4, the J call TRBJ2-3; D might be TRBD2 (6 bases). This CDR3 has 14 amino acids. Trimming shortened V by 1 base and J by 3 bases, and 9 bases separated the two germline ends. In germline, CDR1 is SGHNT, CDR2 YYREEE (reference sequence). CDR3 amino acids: CASSLRGITDTQYF. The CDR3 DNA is TGTGCCAGCAGCTTGCGGGGGATTACAGATACGCAGTATTTT.

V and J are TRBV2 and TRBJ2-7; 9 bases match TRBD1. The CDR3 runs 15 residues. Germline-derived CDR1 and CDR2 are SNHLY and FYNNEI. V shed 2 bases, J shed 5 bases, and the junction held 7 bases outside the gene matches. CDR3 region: CASSEWVQGAHEQYF. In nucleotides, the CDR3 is TGTGCCAGCAGTGAATGGGTACAGGGGGCCCACGAGCAGTACTTC. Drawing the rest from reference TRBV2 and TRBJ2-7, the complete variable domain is EPEVTQTPSHQVTQMGQEVILRCVPISNHLYFYWYRQILGQKVEFLVSFYNNEISEKSEIFDDQFSVERPDGSNFTLKIRSTKLEDSAMYFCASSEWVQGAHEQYFGPGTRLTVT.

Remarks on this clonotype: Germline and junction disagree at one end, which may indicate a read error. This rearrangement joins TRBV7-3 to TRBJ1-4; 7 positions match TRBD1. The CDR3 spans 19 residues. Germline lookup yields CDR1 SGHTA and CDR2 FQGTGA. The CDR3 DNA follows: TGTGCCAGCAGCATAACGGACCCGGGACAGTGGACAACTAATGAAAAACTGTTTTTT. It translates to CASSITDPGQWTTNEKLFF.

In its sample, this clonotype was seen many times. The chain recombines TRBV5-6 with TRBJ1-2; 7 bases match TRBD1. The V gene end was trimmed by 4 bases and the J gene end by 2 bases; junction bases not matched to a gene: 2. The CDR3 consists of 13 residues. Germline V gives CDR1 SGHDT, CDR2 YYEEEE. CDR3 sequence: CASSPGQNYGYTF. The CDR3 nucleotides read TGTGCCAGCAGCCCGGGACAGAACTATGGCTACACCTTC.

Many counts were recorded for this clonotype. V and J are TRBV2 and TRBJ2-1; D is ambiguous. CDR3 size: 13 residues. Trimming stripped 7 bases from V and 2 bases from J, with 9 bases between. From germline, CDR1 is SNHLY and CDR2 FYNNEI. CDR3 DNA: TGTGCCAGCAACCCGCACCCCTACAATGAGCAGTTCTTC. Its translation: CASNPHPYNEQFF.

Here the CDR3 DNA reads TGCAGTGCTAGAGGGGGGGACAGGGCGGATTCCTACGAGCAGTACTTC. This sequence encodes CSARGGDRADSYEQYF. The J gene is TRBJ2-7, the V gene TRBV20-1; 9 bases are shared with TRBD1. V gave up 1 base and J gave up 1 base; unmatched junction bases: 8. CDR3 length: 16 residues. CDR1 is DFQATT, CDR2 SNEGSKA, per germline (reference sequence).

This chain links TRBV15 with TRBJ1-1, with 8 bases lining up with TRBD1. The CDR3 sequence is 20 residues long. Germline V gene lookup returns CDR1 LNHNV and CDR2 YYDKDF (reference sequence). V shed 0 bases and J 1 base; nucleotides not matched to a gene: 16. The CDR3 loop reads CATSRDGSIKGDRGNTEAFF. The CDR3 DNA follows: TGTGCCACCAGCAGAGATGGTTCCATAAAGGGCGACAGGGGGAACACTGAAGCTTTCTTT.

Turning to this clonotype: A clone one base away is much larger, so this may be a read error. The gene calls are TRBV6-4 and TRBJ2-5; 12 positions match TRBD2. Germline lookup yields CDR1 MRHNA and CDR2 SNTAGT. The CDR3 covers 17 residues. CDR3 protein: CASSERTSGVSVEAQYF. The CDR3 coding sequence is TGTGCCAGCAGTGAGAGGACTAGCGGGGTGAGCGTAGAGGCCCAGTACTTC.